The 28 T cell receptor beta chains below come from one sample, sequenced in a study of blood T cell repertoires in COVID-19. Sequencing used immunoSEQ multiplex PCR; TCRdb keeps in-frame clones, though not all of them. Among fewer than 250,000 clones listed, more than 80% were seen once. Sequenced sample: peripheral blood. The source of these receptors is a human donor in a cohort sampled during active COVID-19.

The chain recombines TRBV11-2 with TRBJ1-6; no clear D. The CDR3 sequence is 15 residues long. With 1 base removed from V and 6 bases from J, the gap between germline ends came to 10 bases. Germline-derived CDR1 and CDR2 are SGHAT and FQNNGV. This chain's CDR3 is CASSLVGAINSPLHF. The CDR3 coding sequence is TGTGCCAGCAGCTTAGTGGGAGCTATTAATTCACCCCTCCACTTT.

As DNA, the CDR3 is TGCGCCAGCAGCCGTGGGACAAGTCCCTACGAGCAGTACTTC. It translates to CASSRGTSPYEQYF. The chain links TRBV5-1 to TRBJ2-7; D may be TRBD1 (6 bases). The CDR3 is 14 residues long. In germline, CDR1 is SGHRS, CDR2 YFSETQ. Trimming cost V 4 bases and J 2 bases, with 13 bases left between them.

Here the CDR3 DNA reads TGTGCCAGCAGTTCCGGGACAGGGGTTATCTACGAGCAGTACTTC. Protein: CASSSGTGVIYEQYF. The V call is TRBV6-6, the J call TRBJ2-7; 10 nucleotides line up with TRBD1. The germline CDR1 and CDR2 sequences are MNHNY and SVGAGI (reference sequence). There are 15 residues in the CDR3. Unmatched junction bases numbered 6, after V lost 4 bases and J lost 3 bases.

For the CDR3, the DNA is TGTGCCACCTCGGGGGGGTTTGCTTCTAATCAGCCCCAGCATTTT. This encodes CATSGGFASNQPQHF. The V gene is TRBV19, the J gene TRBJ1-5, with a tentative D call TRBD1 (5 bases). Germline V gives CDR1 LNHDA, CDR2 SQIVND (reference sequence). This CDR3 region has 15 residues. With 10 bases removed from V and 4 bases from J, the gap between germline ends came to 20 bases. The whole variable domain, remainder taken from reference TRBV19 and TRBJ1-5, is DGGITQSPKYLFRKEGQNVTLSCEQNLNHDAMYWYRQDPGQGLRLIYYSQIVNDFQKGDIAEGYSVSREKKESFPLTVTSAQKNPTAFYLCATSGGFASNQPQHFGDGTRLSIL.

V usage is TRBV21-1 and J usage is TRBJ2-1; the D call of TRBD2 is as the table states it, not checked on the DNA. TRBV21-1 corresponds to a pseudogene. This CDR3 spans 17 amino acids. DNA of the CDR3: TGTGCCAGCAGCAAAGGAGGTGCGGGGTGCTTCTACAATGAGCAGTTCTTC. Residues: CASSKGGAGCFYNEQFF.

This rearrangement joins TRBV5-1 to TRBJ1-1; 9 positions agree with TRBD1. Germline V lookup: CDR1 SGHRS, CDR2 YFSETQ. V was pared by 4 bases and J by 1 base, with 5 bases of the junction left unmatched. This CDR3 comprises 15 residues. The CDR3 DNA sequence: TGCGCCAGCAGCATACAGGGGGCCGGGAACACTGAAGCTTTCTTT. This sequence encodes CASSIQGAGNTEAFF.

The gene calls are TRBV6-5 and TRBJ2-7; 9 bases are shared with TRBD1. The CDR3 has 13 residues. V was clipped by 6 bases and J by 3 bases; unmatched bases: 3. The germline V gene has CDR1 MNHEY and CDR2 SVGAGI. CDR3 residues: CASRTGGIYEQYF. Written as DNA, the CDR3 is TGTGCCAGCAGGACAGGGGGAATCTACGAGCAGTACTTC.

By sample fraction, this clone is medium-sized. The chain couples TRBV11-3 to TRBJ1-1; no reliable D call. CDR1 and CDR2 (germline): SGHNT, YENEEA. The CDR3 is 16 residues long. V was trimmed by 0 bases and J by 2 bases, leaving 13 bases between them. CDR3 protein: CASSLDPGEFNTEAFF. The CDR3 DNA is TGTGCCAGCAGCTTAGATCCCGGGGAGTTCAACACTGAAGCTTTCTTT.

This sequence joins TRBV5-1 and TRBJ2-3; 9 bases map to TRBD1. The CDR3 extends over 15 amino acids. Per the germline V gene, CDR1 is SGHRS and CDR2 is YFSETQ. J gave up 0 bases and V 6 bases, and 5 bases lay outside the gene matches. CDR3 in DNA: TGCGCCAGCACTGTCGACAGGGGGAGCACAGATACGCAGTATTTT. It translates to CASTVDRGSTDTQYF.

The V and J genes are TRBV3-1 (or the pseudogene TRBV3-2) and TRBJ1-1; unclear D gene. The CDR3 totals 14 residues. The V and J ends lost 5 bases and 1 base respectively, with 11 bases between them. Germline V lookup: CDR1 LGHDT, CDR2 YNNKEL (reference sequence). CDR3 sequence reads: CASSSDRKNTEAFF. CDR3 nucleotides: TGTGCCAGCAGCAGCGACCGAAAGAACACTGAAGCTTTCTTT.

This clone was seen only once. This chain joins TRBV23-1 and TRBJ2-5, with D maybe TRBD2 (6 bases). TRBV23-1 carries the ORF label, with uncertain function. Trimming shortened V by 5 bases and J by 1 base, and 14 bases separated the two germline ends. This CDR3 contains 15 residues. CDR3 in amino acids: CASSYRERCQETQYF. The CDR3 bases are TGCGCCAGCAGTTACCGGGAGAGGTGCCAAGAGACCCAGTACTTC.

This chain links TRBV10-2 with TRBJ1-5, with TRBD1 matching 10 bases. The ends lost 7 bases at V and 5 bases at J; junction bases unmatched: 2. This CDR3 region has 13 residues. Germline CDR1 is WSHSY and CDR2 is SAAADI. The CDR3 loop is CASKGQGDQPQHF. DNA of the CDR3: TGCGCCAGCAAAGGACAGGGGGATCAGCCCCAGCATTTT.

The V call is TRBV10-1, the J call TRBJ1-1, with 8 bases identical to TRBD1. The CDR3 extends over 15 amino acids. The germline CDR1 and CDR2 sequences are WNHNN and SYGVQD (reference sequence). With V trimmed by 8 bases and J by 1 base, 9 bases remained unmatched. The CDR3 DNA is TGCGCCAGCTCCGGACAGGGCCCAGGGAACACTGAAGCTTTCTTT. Protein product: CASSGQGPGNTEAFF.

This chain links TRBV4-1 with TRBJ2-2; 11 bases agree with TRBD1. Germline-derived CDR1 and CDR2 are MGHRA and YSYEKL. The CDR3 consists of 16 residues. V lost 3 bases and J lost 6; bases outside the gene matches: 6. The CDR3 is CASSQTGQGAPGELFF. DNA for the CDR3: TGCGCCAGCAGCCAGACAGGACAGGGGGCCCCCGGGGAGCTGTTTTTT.

The V call is TRBV6-5, the J call TRBJ1-1; 8 positions agree with TRBD1. The CDR3 extends over 14 amino acids. Germline CDR1 and CDR2: MNHEY and SVGAGI. Trimming at V came to 5 bases and at J to 4 bases, leaving 6 bases not matched to a gene. This chain's CDR3 is CASSRTGQATEAFF. The CDR3 DNA reads TGTGCCAGCAGTAGGACAGGGCAGGCCACTGAAGCTTTCTTT.

This chain connects TRBV20-1 to TRBJ2-5, with 10 bases fitting TRBD2. Trimming removed 3 bases from V and 1 base from J; junction bases left unmatched: 5. Per the germline V gene, CDR1 is DFQATT and CDR2 is SNEGSKA (reference sequence). This CDR3 has 15 residues. The CDR3 bases are TGCAGTGCTAGTGAGCGGGGGGGGAGCCAAGAGACCCAGTACTTC. Residues: CSASERGGSQETQYF.

V and J are TRBV2 and TRBJ1-3, with D possibly TRBD1 on 6 matching bases. Germline assignment: CDR1 SNHLY and CDR2 FYNNEI. Trimming shortened V by 6 bases and J by 2 bases, and 17 bases separated the two germline ends. The CDR3 covers 16 residues. This chain's CDR3 is CASSPKGKGAGNTIYF. CDR3 DNA sequence: TGTGCCAGCAGCCCCAAAGGGAAGGGGGCTGGAAACACCATATATTTT.

This chain connects TRBV19 to TRBJ2-3; TRBD1 might be the D (5 bases). In germline, CDR1 is LNHDA, CDR2 SQIVND (reference sequence). The germline V and J ends were trimmed by 5 bases and 5 bases, with 14 bases remaining between them. CDR3 size: 14 residues. CDR3 sequence reads: CASSYQQGVDTQYF. The CDR3, as DNA: TGTGCCAGTAGTTACCAGCAAGGGGTAGATACGCAGTATTTT. The full variable domain, completed using reference TRBV19 and TRBJ2-3, is DGGITQSPKYLFRKEGQNVTLSCEQNLNHDAMYWYRQDPGQGLRLIYYSQIVNDFQKGDIAEGYSVSREKKESFPLTVTSAQKNPTAFYLCASSYQQGVDTQYFGPGTRLTVL.

This chain joins TRBV28 and TRBJ2-5; D unresolved. The CDR3 sequence is 14 residues long. V was shortened by 3 bases and J by 3 bases, with 11 bases between the two germline ends. The germline gives CDR1 MDHEN, CDR2 SYDVKM. Here the CDR3 DNA reads TGTGCCAGCAGTTTTCCTAGAAGAGAAGAGACCCAGTACTTC. Its protein is CASSFPRREETQYF.

The chain employs TRBV5-4 and TRBJ2-2; D uncertain. This CDR3 region has 16 residues. CDR1 and CDR2 (germline): SGHNT, YYREEE (reference sequence). The V and J ends lost 1 base and 5 bases respectively, with 15 bases between them. The DNA of the CDR3 is TGTGCCAGCAGCTTGTACCCTGAAACAGTAACCGGGGAGCTGTTTTTT. Translating it yields CASSLYPETVTGELFF.

The chain carries TRBV10-3 and TRBJ1-2, with D unclear. CDR1 and CDR2 (germline): ENHRY, SYGVKD. The CDR3 is 14 amino acids. Trimming removed 3 bases at V and 0 bases at J, with 8 bases between. CDR3 DNA sequence: TGTGCCATCAGTGACTCAGGTCCTAACTATGGCTACACCTTC. Protein: CAISDSGPNYGYTF.

The chain couples TRBV2 to TRBJ2-5; 7 nucleotides align to TRBD2. V lost 7 bases to trimming and J lost 5 bases; unmatched junction nucleotides: 4. CDR3 length equals 12 residues. CDR1 and CDR2 (germline): SNHLY, FYNNEI. The CDR3 loop is CASKEGGETQYF. The DNA of the CDR3 is TGTGCCAGCAAGGAGGGAGGGGAGACCCAGTACTTC.

The chain joins TRBV11-2 to TRBJ2-5, with a possible D match to TRBD1 (5 bases). V shed 5 bases and J shed 1 base, with 14 bases lying between them. The CDR3 length is 15 residues. Germline loops: CDR1 SGHAT, CDR2 FQNNGV. CDR3 region: CASSPLRGFQETQYF. The DNA of the CDR3 is TGTGCCAGCAGCCCGTTAAGGGGATTCCAAGAGACCCAGTACTTC.

The count of this clone is one. The rearrangement links TRBV9 to TRBJ2-1; 8 positions agree with TRBD1. The CDR3 is 15 residues long. With 4 bases clipped from V and 2 bases from J, the junction kept 5 bases outside the gene matches. Looked up from germline, CDR1 is SGDLS and CDR2 is YYNGEE. CDR3 nucleotides: TGTGCCAGCAGCCCCCGACAGGGGACCTACAATGAGCAGTTCTTC. Translated: CASSPRQGTYNEQFF.

As DNA, the CDR3 is TGTGCCTGGAGTGTGGACAGGGGCAGGGGCGAGCAGTACTTC. This sequence encodes CAWSVDRGRGEQYF. This chain connects TRBV30 to TRBJ2-7, with 9 bases that match TRBD1. The CDR3 has 14 residues. Germline trimming cut 0 bases from V and 6 bases from J; bases unmatched to any gene: 6. Germline CDR1 GTSNPN, CDR2 SVGIG (reference sequence).

This chain connects TRBV5-1 to TRBJ1-1, with D hard to call. Germline values: CDR1 SGHRS, CDR2 YFSETQ. The CDR3 is 14 residues long. The V and J ends lost 3 bases and 7 bases respectively, with 16 bases between them. The CDR3: CASSSQTEWSEAFF. Here the CDR3 DNA reads TGCGCCAGCAGCTCCCAGACGGAATGGAGTGAAGCTTTCTTT.

V is TRBV10-3 and J is TRBJ2-7; the match to TRBD1 covers 12 bases. Per germline, CDR1 ENHRY and CDR2 SYGVKD. Trimming took 6 bases from V and 5 from J; bases not matched to a gene: 8. This CDR3 has 15 residues. CDR3 coding DNA: TGTGCCATCAGACTCGCGGGGACAGGGGGCCACGAGCAGTACTTC. As protein: CAIRLAGTGGHEQYF.

This clone was detected once. The chain recombines TRBV5-1 with TRBJ2-1, with 8 bases matching TRBD1. The germline CDR1 and CDR2 sequences are SGHRS and YFSETQ. This CDR3 is built from 15 residues. V trimming: 0 bases; J trimming: 5 bases; junction bases outside the gene matches: 4. CDR3 in amino acids: CASSLGDRNHNEQFF. The CDR3 region has the DNA TGCGCCAGCAGCTTGGGGGACAGGAACCACAATGAGCAGTTCTTC.